Following are 5 T cell receptor beta chains from one sample sequenced in a study of cytomegalovirus exposure and HLA in healthy donors. The PCR made use of 60 Vbeta and 13 Jbeta primers. Clones were read by immunoSEQ multiplex PCR, and TCRdb kept only the in-frame ones, dropping some. The sample includes 100,000 to 150,000 clones, 78% of them seen just once. The source material was PBMCs. These receptors all stem from a woman younger than 35 in good health and CMV-seronegative.

The chain employs TRBV7-2 and TRBJ1-2; 8 nucleotides agree with TRBD1. This CDR3 region has 15 residues. CDR1 is SGHTA and CDR2 is FQGNSA in the germline V gene. The junction had 13 bases not matched to a gene; V was cut back by 5 bases and J by 8 bases. CDR3 DNA sequence: TGTGCCAGCAGCATTGACAGGGGAGTTGCGGGGGGCTACACCTTC. Protein product: CASSIDRGVAGGYTF. Full variable domain (rest looked up from reference TRBV7-2 and TRBJ1-2): GAGVSQSPSNKVTEKGKDVELRCDPISGHTALYWYRQSLGQGLEFLIYFQGNSAPDKSGLPSDRFSAERTGGSVSTLTIQRTQQEDSAVYLCASSIDRGVAGGYTFGSGTRLTVV.

This clone has a handful of counts. The chain employs TRBV6-1 and TRBJ1-4; 8 positions agree with TRBD1. This CDR3 has 14 amino acids. CDR1 and CDR2 from the germline V gene are MNHNS and SASEGT. V lost 7 bases, J lost 5 bases, and 6 bases stayed unmatched. CDR3 loop: CASKDREHNEKLFF. Written as DNA, the CDR3 is TGTGCCAGCAAGGACAGGGAACACAATGAAAAACTGTTTTTT.

This clone was detected only a few times. This sequence joins TRBV18 and TRBJ1-4; D is ambiguous. Trimming cost V 3 bases and J 0 bases, with 5 bases left between them. There are 14 residues in the CDR3. Per the germline V gene, CDR1 is KGHSH and CDR2 is LQKENI. CDR3 residues: CASSPFATNEKLFF. CDR3 nucleotides: TGTGCCAGCTCACCCTTTGCAACTAATGAAAAACTGTTTTTT.

The genes are TRBV4-1 and TRBJ2-3; 9 bases are a match to TRBD2. This CDR3 region has 16 residues. Germline lookup yields CDR1 MGHRA and CDR2 YSYEKL. Trimming at V came to 0 bases and at J to 2 bases, leaving 3 bases not matched to a gene. CDR3 nucleotide sequence: TGCGCCAGCAGCCAAGAACTAGCGGGCCTCACAGATACGCAGTATTTT. Amino acids: CASSQELAGLTDTQYF.

J is TRBJ2-5 and V is TRBV9, with 7 bases identical to TRBD2. Per the germline V gene, CDR1 is SGDLS and CDR2 is YYNGEE. There are 15 residues in the CDR3. With V trimmed by 1 base and J by 7 bases, 10 bases remained unmatched. The CDR3 DNA is TGTGCCAGCAGCGTAAGGGAGGGGCAATGGGGGACCCAGTACTTC. The encoded protein is CASSVREGQWGTQYF.